The 12 T cell receptor beta chains presented below share a single source sample, sequenced in a study of cytomegalovirus exposure and HLA in healthy donors. The PCR made use of 60 Vbeta and 13 Jbeta primers. This table comes from immunoSEQ multiplex PCR, and its TCRdb copy is limited to in-frame clones, with some not included. The sample yields tens of thousands of clones, around 76% seen once. The sequenced sample was PBMCs. The receptor source for this set is a woman in her twenties or thirties in good health and CMV-seropositive.

The V call is TRBV4-2, the J call TRBJ2-7; 9 bases fit TRBD2. The CDR3 runs 12 residues. The V and J ends lost 5 bases and 7 bases, in that order; junction bases with no gene match: 3. Germline lookup yields CDR1 LGHNA and CDR2 YNFKEQ. CDR3 sequence (DNA): TGTGCCAGCAGCGGCGGGAGGGGTGAGCAGTACTTC. Amino acid sequence: CASSGGRGEQYF.

This clone was observed a handful of times. The V call is TRBV18, the J call TRBJ2-7, with D possibly matching TRBD1 (5 bases). Germline CDR1 reads KGHSH; CDR2 reads LQKENI. V gave up 4 bases and J gave up 1 base, with 11 bases separating them. The CDR3 is 14 amino acids. CDR3 DNA sequence: TGTGCCAGCTCACTTCAGGGCAATTCCTACGAGCAGTACTTC. Residues: CASSLQGNSYEQYF. Full variable domain (outside the CDR3, taken from reference TRBV18 and TRBJ2-7): NAGVMQNPRHLVRRRGQEARLRCSPMKGHSHVYWYRQLPEEGLKFMVYLQKENIIDESGMPKERFSAEFPKEGPSILRIQQVVRGDSAAYFCASSLQGNSYEQYFGPGTRLTVT.

This chain joins TRBV28 and TRBJ1-2; D remains ambiguous. Germline V gives CDR1 MDHEN, CDR2 SYDVKM. Trimming removed 4 bases at V and 11 bases at J, with 14 bases between. This CDR3 spans 12 amino acids. In DNA, the CDR3 is TGTGCCAGCAGTTCTAATTCCGGGAGATACACCTTC. It translates to CASSSNSGRYTF.

The CDR3 loop is CASSRMSGGYEQYF. DNA for the CDR3: TGTGCCAGCAGTCGGATGTCAGGGGGGTACGAGCAGTACTTC. This chain joins TRBV6-5 and TRBJ2-7; a weak D match, TRBD1 (7 bases). Germline V gene data show CDR1 as MNHEY and CDR2 as SVGAGI. V was trimmed by 5 bases and J by 4 bases, leaving 15 bases between them. This CDR3 is built from 14 residues.

This clone was detected once. The chain joins TRBV6-5 to TRBJ2-7, with a tentative D call TRBD1 (6 bases). Trimming removed 6 bases from V and 2 bases from J, with 11 bases in between. Germline V gene data show CDR1 as MNHEY and CDR2 as SVGAGI. CDR3 length equals 13 residues. CDR3 bases: TGTGCCAGCAGGGACAGCGCCACCTACGAGCAGTACTTC. This sequence encodes CASRDSATYEQYF.

The chain employs TRBV6-5 and TRBJ2-5; tentatively, D is TRBD2 (6 bases). The CDR3 spans 15 residues. V gave up 7 bases and J gave up 5 bases, with 20 bases separating them. Germline V gene data show CDR1 as MNHEY and CDR2 as SVGAGI. CDR3 in DNA: TGTGCCAGCACGTCGGTTGGGGGGAGTTGGGAGACCCAGTACTTC. Residues: CASTSVGGSWETQYF.

The V gene is TRBV27, the J gene TRBJ2-5, with 9 bases fitting TRBD2. The J call may not be correct, given that the DNA end is closer to TRBJ2-7. CDR3 length equals 14 residues. Germline V gene lookup returns CDR1 MNHEY and CDR2 SMNVEV (reference sequence). DNA for the CDR3: TGTGCCAGCAGTTTAGCGGGAGGGAGAAACGAGCAGTACTTC. It codes for CASSLAGGRNEQYF.

This clone was picked up a small number of times. V is TRBV6-1 and J is TRBJ2-2; D is unresolved. The V gene lost 1 base and the J gene lost 0 bases, with 6 bases spanning the gap. Germline CDR1 and CDR2: MNHNS and SASEGT. The CDR3 totals 15 residues. CDR3 nucleotide sequence: TGTGCCAGCAGTGAAGGAGCCGCGAACACCGGGGAGCTGTTTTTT. Amino acid sequence: CASSEGAANTGELFF.

This chain uses TRBV2 with TRBJ2-7; TRBD2 might be the D (6 bases). The V and J ends lost 1 base and 1 base respectively, with 8 bases between them. The CDR3 runs 14 residues. The germline V gene encodes CDR1 SNHLY and CDR2 FYNNEI. The CDR3 coding sequence is TGTGCCAGCAGTGAAGGGAGGGCGTCCTACGAGCAGTACTTC. This sequence encodes CASSEGRASYEQYF.

The gene calls are TRBV5-4 and TRBJ2-7; 8 nucleotides match TRBD2. Trimming cost V 4 bases and J 2 bases; bases outside gene matches: 5. CDR3 size: 14 residues. CDR1 is SGHNT, CDR2 YYREEE, per germline (reference sequence). CDR3 sequence: CASSRTSSTYEQYF. CDR3 in DNA: TGTGCCAGCAGCCGGACTAGCTCCACCTACGAGCAGTACTTC.

This clone was seen more than once but under ten times. V and J are TRBV4-2 and TRBJ2-1; 11 bases agree with TRBD2. This CDR3 is 17 amino acids long. Germline loops: CDR1 LGHNA, CDR2 YNFKEQ. V lost 4 bases, J lost 6 bases, and 11 bases stayed unmatched. In DNA form, the CDR3 reads TGTGCCAGCAGCCTCCAAGGAGCTAGCGGGAGGTTCAATGAGCAGTTCTTC. This codes for CASSLQGASGRFNEQFF.

The J gene is TRBJ2-3, the V gene TRBV25-1; a possible D gene is TRBD2 (6 bases). Germline loops: CDR1 MGHDK, CDR2 SYGVNS. Trimming pared 7 bases from V and 7 bases from J, leaving 18 bases between. The CDR3 sequence is 14 residues long. CDR3 sequence reads: CASKEGGVHYTQYF. In DNA, the CDR3 is TGTGCCAGCAAGGAAGGAGGGGTTCACTATACGCAGTATTTT. Full variable domain (remainder filled in from reference TRBV25-1 and TRBJ2-3): EADIYQTPRYLVIGTGKKITLECSQTMGHDKMYWYQQDPGMELHLIHYSYGVNSTEKGDLSSESTVSRIRTEHFPLTLESARPSHTSQYLCASKEGGVHYTQYFGPGTRLTVL.